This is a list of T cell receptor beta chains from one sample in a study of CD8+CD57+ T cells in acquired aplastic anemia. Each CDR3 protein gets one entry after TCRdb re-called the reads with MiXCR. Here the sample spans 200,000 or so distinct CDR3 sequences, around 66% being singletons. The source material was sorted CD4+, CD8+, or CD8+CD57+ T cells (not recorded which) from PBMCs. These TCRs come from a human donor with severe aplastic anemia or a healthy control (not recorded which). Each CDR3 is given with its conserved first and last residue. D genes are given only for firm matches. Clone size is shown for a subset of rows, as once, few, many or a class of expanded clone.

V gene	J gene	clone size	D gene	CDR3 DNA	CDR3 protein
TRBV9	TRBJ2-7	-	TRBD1	TGTGCCAGCAGCAACCGGGACAGGGGGCCCTACGAGCAGTACTTC	CASSNRDRGPYEQYF
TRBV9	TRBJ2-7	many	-	TGTGCCAGCAGCCCCGGGACAACTGGCATCGGGGAGCAGTACTTC	CASSPGTTGIGEQYF
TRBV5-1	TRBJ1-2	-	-	TGCGCCAGCAGCCCCGAATCGGGAGCTAACTATGGCTACACCTTC	CASSPESGANYGYTF
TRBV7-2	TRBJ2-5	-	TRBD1	TGTGCCAGCAGCTTGGATGGCAGGGGGACGGAGACCCAGTACTTC	CASSLDGRGTETQYF
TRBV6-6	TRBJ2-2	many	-	TGTGCCAGCGACGTACTGACTGGAGGGGAGCTGTTTTTT	CASDVLTGGELFF
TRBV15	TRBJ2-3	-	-	TGTGCCACCAGCAGAGATGGGCAGGGGACAGATACGCAGTATTTT	CATSRDGQGTDTQYF
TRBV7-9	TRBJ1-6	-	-	TGTGCCAGCAGTTGGGGGGGGGGGAGACAAAATTCACCCCTCCACTTT	CASSWGGGRQNSPLHF
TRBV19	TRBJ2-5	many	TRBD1	TGTGCCAGTAATACAGGGGGCGAATTGGAGACCCAGTACTTC	CASNTGGELETQYF
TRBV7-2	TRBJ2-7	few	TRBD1	TGTGCCAGCAGCTCGACAGGGTCGGACTCCTACGAGCAGTACTTC	CASSSTGSDSYEQYF
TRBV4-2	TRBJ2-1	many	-	TGTGCCAGCAGCCAAGAGGAGATTTACAATGAGCAGTTCTTC	CASSQEEIYNEQFF
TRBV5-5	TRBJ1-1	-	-	TGTGCCAGCAGCTTGGGGAGGCTCGACACTGAAGCTTTCTTT	CASSLGRLDTEAFF
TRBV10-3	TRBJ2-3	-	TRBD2	TGTGCCATTTCGGCGGGGGACCGAGGGTTCACAGATACGCAGTATTTT	CAISAGDRGFTDTQYF
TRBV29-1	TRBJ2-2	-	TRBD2	TGCAGCGTTGCTCATAGCGGGAGGGCCACCGGGGAGCTGTTTTTT	CSVAHSGRATGELFF
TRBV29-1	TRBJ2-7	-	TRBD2	TGCAGCGTTGTGGTAGCGGGAAACTACGAGCAGTACTTC	CSVVVAGNYEQYF
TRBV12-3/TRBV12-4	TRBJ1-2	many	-	TGTGCCAGCAGTTTAACTGTGGATAATGGCTACACCTTC	CASSLTVDNGYTF
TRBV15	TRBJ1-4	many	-	TGTGCCACCAGCGTAGGAGGGTTAAATGAAAAACTGTTTTTT	CATSVGGLNEKLFF
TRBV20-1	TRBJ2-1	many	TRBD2	TGCAGTGCTCTTCCGGGACTAGGCTACAATGAGCAGTTCTTC	CSALPGLGYNEQFF
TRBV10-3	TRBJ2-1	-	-	TGTGCCAGCAGTGCCCACAATGAGCAGTTCTTC	CASSAHNEQFF
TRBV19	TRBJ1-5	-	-	TGTGCCAGTAGTCCCCCCCGGGACAAACTACCGTATAGCAATCAGCCCCAGCATTTT	CASSPPRDKLPYSNQPQHF
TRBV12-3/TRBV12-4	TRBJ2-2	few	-	TGTGCCAGCAGTTTGGTGGTAGCCGGGGAGCTGTTTTTT	CASSLVVAGELFF
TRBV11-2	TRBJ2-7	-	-	TGTGCCAGCAGCTTACGATCTGACGGGGACGAGCAGTACTTC	CASSLRSDGDEQYF
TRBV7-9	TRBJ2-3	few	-	TGTGCCAGCCAGGGACTCCAGGTTGGAGATACGCAGTATTTT	CASQGLQVGDTQYF
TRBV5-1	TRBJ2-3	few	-	TGCGCCAGCAAATGGTTCGCGTCTAGCACAGATACGCAGTATTTT	CASKWFASSTDTQYF
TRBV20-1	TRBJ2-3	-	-	TGCAGTGCGGGGCGCGGTGCTAGCACAGATACGCAGTATTTT	CSAGRGASTDTQYF
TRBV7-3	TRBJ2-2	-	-	TGTGCCAGCAGCTTTTATGCGCGGGGGCAGGGGCATCATGGGGAGCTGTTTTTT	CASSFYARGQGHHGELFF
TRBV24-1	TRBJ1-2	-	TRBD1	TGTGCCACCAGTGACCGGACAGGGGATGGCTACACCTTC	CATSDRTGDGYTF
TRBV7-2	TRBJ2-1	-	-	TGTGCCAGCAGCTTAACTCTAGCGAGGCGTGAGCAGTTCTTC	CASSLTLARREQFF
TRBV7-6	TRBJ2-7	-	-	TGTGCCAGCAGCTTTGGAGGGATGGGCTACGAGCAGTACTTC	CASSFGGMGYEQYF